The T cell receptor (beta chain) under discussion was sequenced for a study of blood T cell repertoires in COVID-19. Study in general: Sample material is recorded as cDNA or gDNA derived from T cells, B-cell-depleted T cells, or PBMCs.

In the authors' workflow: Reference gene primer amplification gave nucleated cell count estimates. Using immunoSEQ multiplex PCR, the repertoire was profiled, and TCRdb retains in-frame clones only, with some absent. For V, J and clone size, that table is used; D and trimming come from the DNA. The table has roughly 70,000 clones, around 86% seen once. CDR1 and CDR2 from the germline V gene are SEHNR and FQNEAQ (reference sequence). Trimming took 6 bases from V and 5 from J; bases not matched to a gene: 10. This CDR3 region has 15 residues. Material: peripheral blood. This chain joins TRBV7-9 and TRBJ2-5; 9 bases map to TRBD1. This clonotype was obtained from an elderly woman with active or convalescent COVID-19. The CDR3 nucleotides read TGTGCCAGCAGGCCACTTACAGGGGGCGGCGAGACCCAGTACTTC. Protein: CASRPLTGGGETQYF.